Below are 15 T cell receptor beta chains sequenced from a single sample in a study of T cell clonality in common variable immunodeficiency. TCRdb keeps only in-frame clones here, not all; method: immunoSEQ multiplex PCR. In total the sample includes roughly 50,000 clones, none of them seen once. Material: peripheral blood mononuclear cells. Every receptor here comes from a person aged 18 to 75 in good health.

This clone has just a few counts. The CDR3 goes on 3 residues after the read ends, and that part is filled in from the germline J gene. V and J are TRBV19 and TRBJ1-2; D not resolved. The germline CDR1 and CDR2 sequences are LNHDA and SQIVND (reference sequence). CDR3 length: 16 residues. This CDR3 reads CASQTRVAGTGNDYTF. CDR3 DNA, as far as it was read: TGTGCCAGTCAAACCCGGGTAGCGGGAACGGGCAATGAC.

This clone has more than one count but fewer than ten. The read gets to within 3 residues of the CDR3 end, and the germline J gene fills in the rest. The chain combines TRBV2 with TRBJ2-1; tentative D call: TRBD1 (6 bases). Trimming removed 5 bases at V and 5 bases at J, with 10 bases between. The CDR3 spans 13 residues. Germline assignment: CDR1 SNHLY and CDR2 FYNNEI. CDR3 bases read: TGTGCCAGCAGTACAGGGTTTGACAATGAG. It is translated as CASSTGFDNE. The whole CDR3 protein reads CASSTGFDNEQFF.

In this sample, this clone turned up a few times. The read ends 3 residues early relative to the CDR3; the germline J gene fills the gap. This sequence joins TRBV11-2 and TRBJ2-2; TRBD1 is a possible D gene (6 bases). Germline assignment: CDR1 SGHAT and CDR2 FQNNGV. CDR3 length: 13 residues. The CDR3 loop is CASSFTGNEKLFF. The CDR3 bases that were read are TGTGCCAGCAGCTTTACAGGGAATGAAAAG.

Many counts were recorded for this clone. CDR3 in amino acids: CASSQVGDRGDNYGYTF. CDR3 DNA, as far as it was read: TGTGCCAGCAGCCAAGTAGGGGACAGGGGCGATAACTATGGC. The chain recombines TRBV4-2 with TRBJ1-2, with 10 bases lining up with TRBD1. The observed sequence ends 3 residues before the CDR3 terminus, with the missing tail filled in from the germline J gene. CDR1 is LGHNA and CDR2 is YNFKEQ in the germline V gene. The J segment lost 1 base and the V segment lost 1 base, leaving 6 bases of the junction unmatched. CDR3 length: 17 amino acids.

In this sample, this clone turned up a few times. The CDR3 end falls 3 residues outside the read, so it is completed with the germline J gene. The chain carries TRBV7-9 and TRBJ1-1, with 7 bases matching TRBD1. The V gene's germline CDR1 is SEHNR and CDR2 FQNEAQ (reference sequence). This CDR3 contains 15 residues. Trimming took 4 bases from V and 4 from J; bases not matched to a gene: 9. CDR3 residues: CASSSGTARGTEAFF. The DNA read from the CDR3 is TGTGCCAGCAGCTCAGGGACAGCCAGGGGCACTGAA.

This clone was recorded at least ten times. Read coverage stops 3 residues before the CDR3 terminus; the germline J gene supplies the remainder. The rearrangement joins TRBV7-8 to TRBJ2-7; D unclear. CDR1 SGHVS and CDR2 FQNEAQ come from the germline V gene. CDR3 length equals 15 residues. The V and J ends lost 3 bases and 0 bases respectively, with 12 bases between them. The sequenced part of the CDR3 DNA is TGTGCCAGCAGCTTGGGCCTCATCTTCTCCTACGAG. Its protein is CASSLGLIFSYE. The CDR3 as a whole reads CASSLGLIFSYEQYF. The full variable domain, completed using reference TRBV7-8 and TRBJ2-7, is GAGVSQSPRYKVAKRGQDVALRCDPISGHVSLFWYQQALGQGPEFLTYFQNEAQLDKSGLPSDRFFAERPEGSVSTLKIQRTQQEDSAVYLCASSLGLIFSYEQYFGPGTRLTVT.

This clone showed up many times. The observed sequence ends 3 residues before the CDR3 terminus, with the missing tail filled in from the germline J gene. This chain links TRBV7-9 with TRBJ2-7; 10 nucleotides match TRBD2. There are 14 residues in the CDR3. V shed 5 bases and J 4 bases; nucleotides not matched to a gene: 5. The germline CDR1 and CDR2 sequences are SEHNR and FQNEAQ (reference sequence). CDR3 protein: CASSPWTSGYEQYF. The DNA read from the CDR3 is TGTGCCAGCAGCCCATGGACTAGCGGATACGAG.

Worth noting for this clone: The sequence runs out 3 residues before the end of the CDR3; the remainder is reconstructed from the germline J gene. The rearrangement joins TRBV2 to TRBJ2-2; D might be TRBD1 (5 bases). The germline CDR1 and CDR2 sequences are SNHLY and FYNNEI. This CDR3 contains 13 residues. CDR3 bases read: TGTGCCAGCACCGACAGATATAATGAAAAG. Its protein product is CASTDRYNEK. The entire CDR3 is CASTDRYNEKLFF.

Comments on this clone: The read finishes 3 residues shy of the CDR3 end, and the germline J gene is used to complete it. The rearrangement uses TRBV6-4 and TRBJ1-2; perhaps TRBD1 as D (5 bases). The CDR3 sequence is 15 residues long. Germline values: CDR1 MRHNA, CDR2 SNTAGT. The CDR3 sequence is CASSDSGLETDTYTF. The CDR3 DNA, read in part, is TGTGCCAGCAGTGACTCTGGGCTTGAGACAGATACC.

As concerns this clone: At one boundary the junction diverges from the germline segment, which might be a read error. The DNA ends 3 residues before the CDR3 does, and the rest of the CDR3 is filled in from the germline J gene. The V call is TRBV6-1, the J call TRBJ2-7; tentatively, D is TRBD2 (6 bases). The CDR3 has 13 residues. Germline CDR1 is MNHNS and CDR2 is SASEGT. CDR3 DNA, as far as it was read: TGTGCCAGTAGTGAAGGGACTCTCTACGAG. Residues: CASSEGTLYE. The complete CDR3 sequence is CASSEGTLYEQYF.

There are a few counts of this clone. Read coverage stops 3 residues before the CDR3 terminus; the germline J gene supplies the remainder. The J gene is TRBJ1-2, the V gene TRBV5-6, with 8 bases identical to TRBD1. Germline loops: CDR1 SGHDT, CDR2 YYEEEE. The CDR3 has 15 residues. V gave up 2 bases and J gave up 2 bases; unmatched junction bases: 5. The CDR3 loop is CASSFWDRRNYGYTF. CDR3 DNA (partial): TGTGCCAGCAGCTTTTGGGACAGGAGAAACTATGGC. Full variable domain (remainder filled in from reference TRBV5-6 and TRBJ1-2): DAGVTQSPTHLIKTRGQQVTLRCSPKSGHDTVSWYQQALGQGPQFIFQYYEEEERQRGNFPDRFSGHQFPNYSSELNVNALLLGDSALYLCASSFWDRRNYGYTFGSGTRLTVV.

This clone was detected ten times or more. From the germline J gene comes the end of the CDR3, since the read stops 3 residues before it. This chain uses TRBV5-1 with TRBJ2-3; 13 positions match TRBD2. The CDR3 consists of 16 residues. The V and J ends lost 5 bases and 7 bases, in that order; junction bases with no gene match: 10. Germline V lookup: CDR1 SGHRS, CDR2 YFSETQ. The CDR3 protein is CASRTLGTSGKNTQYF. The CDR3 DNA, read in part, is TGCGCCAGCAGAACCCTCGGGACTAGCGGGAAAAATACG.

This clone was seen repeatedly, ten times or more. The CDR3 is CASSLEVTDTQYF. The sequenced CDR3 bases are TGCGCCAGCAGCTTGGAGGTTACAGATACG. The chain joins TRBV5-1 to TRBJ2-3; D not certain. The CDR3 end falls 3 residues outside the read, so it is completed with the germline J gene. CDR3 length: 13 residues. Per germline, CDR1 SGHRS and CDR2 YFSETQ. The V end was cut by 0 bases, the J end by 3 bases, with 5 bases between.

The sample holds many counts of this clone. The missing CDR3 end, 3 residues past where the read stops, is filled in from the germline J gene. The rearrangement uses TRBV5-1 and TRBJ2-7, with TRBD1 matching over 8 bases. Losses at the gene ends were 4 bases for V and 5 bases for J; bases not matched to a gene: 11. Germline V gives CDR1 SGHRS, CDR2 YFSETQ. CDR3 length equals 15 residues. The DNA read from the CDR3 is TGCGCCAGCAGCCCACAAAGTAGACAGGGGAACGAG. Translating gives CASSPQSRQGNE. The whole CDR3 region reads CASSPQSRQGNEQYF.

This clone was counted at least ten times. The read stops 3 residues short of the end of the CDR3; the missing end is completed from the germline J gene. The chain couples TRBV5-1 to TRBJ1-2, with D possibly matching TRBD1 (5 bases). The CDR3 sequence is 13 residues long. Germline loops: CDR1 SGHRS, CDR2 YFSETQ. The part of the CDR3 DNA that was read is TGCGCCAGCAGCTACGACAGTACTGGAGGC. It yields the protein CASSYDSTGG. The complete CDR3 sequence is CASSYDSTGGYTF.